The 4 T cell receptor beta chains in this list originate from one sample, sequenced in a study of cytomegalovirus exposure and HLA in healthy donors. 60 Vbeta and 13 Jbeta primers were used in PCR. Repertoires were generated with immunoSEQ multiplex PCR, while TCRdb's copy carries only in-frame clones and drops some. The sample holds approximately 220,000 clones; more than 75% are singletons and the top ten take about 6.4%. The sequenced sample consisted of PBMCs. The receptors derive from a man in his forties in good health and CMV-seropositive.

Remarks on this clone: Within the sample, other DNA sequences also encode this same CDR3. The J gene is TRBJ2-1, the V gene TRBV5-1; 9 nucleotides align to TRBD2. The CDR3 loop spans 15 amino acids. J was trimmed by 4 bases and V by 2 bases; bases with no gene match: 4. CDR1 SGHRS and CDR2 YFSETQ come from the germline V gene. The DNA for the CDR3 is TGCGCCAGCAGCTTAGAGGGACTAGCATACAATGAGCAGTTCTTC. Translation gives CASSLEGLAYNEQFF.

V is TRBV6-6 and J is TRBJ2-7; TRBD1 agrees at 9 bases. The junction had 6 bases not matched to a gene; V was cut back by 6 bases and J by 3 bases. Germline CDR1 MNHNY, CDR2 SVGAGI (reference sequence). The CDR3 is 14 residues long. The CDR3 region is CASSFMTGGYEQYV. As DNA, the CDR3 is TGTGCCAGCAGCTTTATGACAGGGGGCTACGAGCAGTACGTC.

The chain carries TRBV6-6 and TRBJ1-1; TRBD1 agrees at 7 bases. The CDR3 is made up of 13 amino acids. Losses at the gene ends were 6 bases for V and 3 bases for J; bases not matched to a gene: 4. Germline lookup yields CDR1 MNHNY and CDR2 SVGAGI (reference sequence). The CDR3 loop reads CASRQGTDTEAFF. In DNA, the CDR3 is TGTGCCAGCAGACAGGGGACGGACACTGAAGCTTTCTTT.

The chain has TRBV11-2 and TRBJ2-1, with 9 bases fitting TRBD2. CDR1 is SGHAT, CDR2 FQNNGV, per germline. The CDR3 contains 17 residues. Trimming removed 5 bases from V and 8 bases from J; junction bases left unmatched: 16. The CDR3 DNA reads TGTGCCAGCAGCACTCACCTAGGGACTAGCCTCGACGATGAGCAGTTCTTC. This codes for CASSTHLGTSLDDEQFF.